The 19 T cell receptor beta chains below come from one sample, sequenced in a study of OX40 agonist ivuxolimab in advanced cancers. Assay: immunoSEQ multiplex PCR; the TCRdb copy retains only in-frame clones and omits some. This sample has tens of thousands of clones, with around 88% found just once. The source material was CD4+ or CD8+ T cells sorted from blood, sampled in a trial of the OX40 agonist ivuxolimab. These receptors were taken from an adult with an advanced solid tumor such as melanoma, head and neck, liver or kidney cancer.

This clone was observed a handful of times. The V and J genes are TRBV6-6 and TRBJ1-2, with 7 positions matching TRBD1. J lost 7 bases, V lost 6 bases, and 11 bases had no gene match. The CDR3 covers 14 residues. Germline V gene lookup returns CDR1 MNHNY and CDR2 SVGAGI (reference sequence). CDR3 coding DNA: TGTGCCAGCAGCCCGGGGGTAGACAGGGCTGGCTACACCTTC. Its protein is CASSPGVDRAGYTF.

The chain uses TRBV5-1 and TRBJ1-1; 7 bases agree with TRBD1. V was clipped by 4 bases and J by 1 base; unmatched bases: 7. Germline V lookup: CDR1 SGHRS, CDR2 YFSETQ. The CDR3 is 15 residues long. The CDR3 nucleotides read TGCGCCAGCAGCCCGTTAGGGGGCCCGAACACTGAAGCTTTCTTT. Protein sequence: CASSPLGGPNTEAFF.

J is TRBJ2-2 and V is TRBV7-2, with D possibly TRBD1 on 6 matching bases. The germline V gene encodes CDR1 SGHTA and CDR2 FQGNSA. The CDR3 extends over 17 amino acids. V was trimmed by 1 base and J by 5 bases, leaving 17 bases between them. The CDR3 here is CASSLDSGALRTGELFF. The CDR3 DNA is TGTGCCAGCAGCTTAGACTCAGGGGCCCTGCGAACCGGGGAGCTGTTTTTT. Full variable domain (missing parts from reference TRBV7-2 and TRBJ2-2): GAGVSQSPSNKVTEKGKDVELRCDPISGHTALYWYRQSLGQGLEFLIYFQGNSAPDKSGLPSDRFSAERTGGSVSTLTIQRTQQEDSAVYLCASSLDSGALRTGELFFGEGSRLTVL.

The chain carries TRBV7-9 and TRBJ1-4; no firm D call. CDR1 is SEHNR, CDR2 FQNEAQ, per germline (reference sequence). The CDR3 is 14 residues long. The ends were cut back, 4 bases at V and 0 bases at J, with 6 bases in the middle. CDR3 in DNA: TGTGCCAGCAGCTACAGTTCAACTAATGAAAAACTGTTTTTT. This gives the protein CASSYSSTNEKLFF. Full variable domain (remainder filled in from reference TRBV7-9 and TRBJ1-4): DTGVSQNPRHKITKRGQNVTFRCDPISEHNRLYWYRQTLGQGPEFLTYFQNEAQLEKSRLLSDRFSAERPKGSFSTLEIQRTEQGDSAMYLCASSYSSTNEKLFFGSGTQLSVL.

V is TRBV6-6 and J is TRBJ1-3; possible D gene TRBD1, 5 bases. Trimming took off 6 bases at V and 1 base at J, with 10 bases between the two ends. The germline CDR1 and CDR2 sequences are MNHNY and SVGAGI (reference sequence). The CDR3 spans 14 residues. The CDR3 loop is CASRDTGSGNTIYF. As DNA, the CDR3 is TGTGCCAGCAGGGATACAGGATCTGGAAACACCATATATTTT.

The chain couples TRBV7-6 to TRBJ2-5, with D unclear. The V gene's germline CDR1 is SGHVS and CDR2 FNYEAQ. V lost 1 base and J 6 bases, leaving 18 bases between the germline ends. The CDR3 spans 16 residues. CDR3 sequence reads: CASSLVGFTRRKTQYF. The CDR3 region has the DNA TGTGCCAGCAGCTTAGTGGGCTTCACCCGAAGGAAGACCCAGTACTTC.

V is TRBV28 and J is TRBJ1-4; no definite D call. CDR1 MDHEN and CDR2 SYDVKM come from the germline V gene. CDR3 length equals 17 residues. The V gene lost 4 bases and the J gene lost 2 bases, with 17 bases spanning the gap. CDR3 loop: CASSSQPMGFTNEKLFF. The CDR3 DNA reads TGTGCCAGCAGTTCTCAGCCAATGGGGTTTACTAATGAAAAACTGTTTTTT.

J is TRBJ2-5 and V is TRBV2; 9 bases line up with TRBD1. The length of the CDR3 is 12 residues. The J segment lost 6 bases and the V segment lost 10 bases, leaving 6 bases of the junction unmatched. Looked up from germline, CDR1 is SNHLY and CDR2 is FYNNEI. The CDR3 here is CAIVQGAKTQYF. CDR3 DNA: TGTGCCATCGTACAGGGGGCCAAGACCCAGTACTTC.

The chain carries TRBV2 and TRBJ2-1, with D perhaps TRBD1 (5 bases). Germline CDR1 SNHLY, CDR2 FYNNEI. This CDR3 is built from 12 residues. V was clipped by 5 bases and J by 6 bases, with 8 bases between them. Written as DNA, the CDR3 is TGTGCCAGCAGTTGGGGCCTCAATGAGCAGTTCTTC. Its translation: CASSWGLNEQFF.

The chain couples TRBV4-2 to TRBJ2-2; 7 positions match TRBD1. The CDR3 consists of 14 residues. Germline V gives CDR1 LGHNA, CDR2 YNFKEQ. The junction had 4 bases not matched to a gene; V was cut back by 4 bases and J by 5 bases. The CDR3 sequence: CASSLNRGTGELFF. CDR3 bases: TGTGCCAGCAGCCTCAACAGGGGTACCGGGGAGCTGTTTTTT.

The CDR3 here is CASSLPRQNYEQYF. CDR3 sequence (DNA): TGTGCCAGCAGCTTACCCCGGCAAAACTACGAGCAGTACTTC. V usage is TRBV7-2 and J usage is TRBJ2-7; no firm D call. This CDR3 spans 14 amino acids. V lost 2 bases, J lost 3 bases, and 11 bases lay in between. Germline V gives CDR1 SGHTA, CDR2 FQGNSA.

The J gene is TRBJ1-2, the V gene TRBV6-5; D may be TRBD1 (6 bases). Germline-derived CDR1 and CDR2 are MNHEY and SVGAGI. The CDR3 runs to 13 residues. Between the trimmed V and J ends, which lost 5 bases and 6 bases, there was a span of 13 bases. In nucleotides, the CDR3 is TGTGCCAGCAGTCCAGCAGGGGTTCATGGCTACACCTTC. Amino acid sequence: CASSPAGVHGYTF.

This rearrangement joins TRBV14 to TRBJ2-7; D is unclear. Germline assignment: CDR1 SGHDN and CDR2 FVKESK. There are 12 residues in the CDR3. V was clipped by 1 base and J by 2 bases, with 3 bases between them. The CDR3 nucleotides read TGTGCCAGCAGCCAAGGGACCTACGAGCAGTACTTC. Protein sequence: CASSQGTYEQYF.

The chain has TRBV6-5 and TRBJ1-1; possible D gene TRBD1, 5 bases. CDR3 length: 14 amino acids. From germline, CDR1 is MNHEY and CDR2 SVGAGI. Trimming pared 0 bases from V and 4 bases from J, leaving 9 bases between. The CDR3 region is CASSYSGLPTEAFF. As DNA, the CDR3 is TGTGCCAGCAGTTACTCGGGACTGCCCACTGAAGCTTTCTTT.

The rearrangement links TRBV27 to TRBJ2-3; no clear D. Germline CDR1 and CDR2: MNHEY and SMNVEV (reference sequence). The germline V and J ends were trimmed by 5 bases and 5 bases, with 5 bases remaining between them. This CDR3 region has 11 residues. Here the CDR3 DNA reads TGTGCCAGCAGTACCCGAGATACGCAGTATTTT. This gives the protein CASSTRDTQYF.

This sequence joins TRBV9 and TRBJ1-3; a weak D match, TRBD1 (5 bases). The CDR3 extends over 15 amino acids. The V end lost 0 bases, the J end lost 4 bases, and 11 bases lay between the germline ends. Germline V gene lookup returns CDR1 SGDLS and CDR2 YYNGEE. The CDR3 region has the DNA TGTGCCAGCAGCGTAGTTGCAGGGAACGGAAACACCATATATTTT. Protein sequence: CASSVVAGNGNTIYF.

This chain uses TRBV14 with TRBJ1-3; 10 bases fit TRBD1. Germline V gene lookup returns CDR1 SGHDN and CDR2 FVKESK. Losses at the gene ends were 4 bases for V and 8 bases for J; bases not matched to a gene: 8. CDR3 length: 15 residues. CDR3 sequence (DNA): TGTGCCAGCAGCCCCGAGACAGGGGGCGCATACACCATATATTTT. Translating gives CASSPETGGAYTIYF. Together with reference TRBV14 and TRBJ1-3, the CDR3 gives the full variable domain: EAGVTQFPSHSVIEKGQTVTLRCDPISGHDNLYWYRRVMGKEIKFLLHFVKESKQDESGMPNNRFLAERTGGTYSTLKVQPAELEDSGVYFCASSPETGGAYTIYFGEGSWLTVV.

The J gene is TRBJ1-5, the V gene TRBV18; D uncertain. Germline V gene lookup returns CDR1 KGHSH and CDR2 LQKENI. The V end lost 2 bases, the J end lost 3 bases, and 11 bases lay between the germline ends. This CDR3 spans 15 amino acids. CDR3 protein: CASSPSIQDNQPQHF. DNA of the CDR3: TGTGCCAGCTCACCAAGTATCCAGGACAATCAGCCCCAGCATTTT.

The rearrangement joins TRBV9 to TRBJ2-1, with D possibly being TRBD2 (6 bases). This CDR3 is built from 17 residues. Germline loops: CDR1 SGDLS, CDR2 YYNGEE. Trimming pared 0 bases from V and 0 bases from J, leaving 13 bases between. The CDR3 sequence is CASSVAASVSSYNEQFF. The DNA of the CDR3 is TGTGCCAGCAGCGTAGCAGCTAGCGTTAGCTCCTACAATGAGCAGTTCTTC.